This T cell receptor (beta chain) was sequenced for a study of control samples from healthy donors and cancer patients. CDR3 length: 18 residues. Germline CDR1 MNHEY, CDR2 SVGEGT. V shed 4 bases, J shed 0 bases, and the junction held 10 bases outside the gene matches. Data came from immunoSEQ multiplex PCR; TCRdb stores just in-frame clones and leaves some out. The sample comprises about 170,000 clones, roughly 93% of which are singletons, and roughly 4.3% rests with the top ten. Sequenced input: blood. V usage is TRBV6-2 or TRBV6-3 and J usage is TRBJ1-5; 9 bases map to TRBD1. The clonotype was recovered from a woman aged 55-70 years in good health. Written as DNA, the CDR3 is TGTGCCAGCAGTTCGGGACAGGGTATCCCTGATAGCAATCAGCCCCAGCATTTT. Translating it yields CASSSGQGIPDSNQPQHF.